The next 3 T cell receptor beta chains were all read from a single sample in a study of control samples from healthy donors and cancer patients. TCRdb's copy holds only in-frame clones and misses some; the assay was immunoSEQ multiplex PCR. The sample lists approximately 74,000 clones; about 95% were seen once. The source material was blood. These receptors were collected from a woman aged 30 to 39 in good health.

The chain links TRBV6-5 to TRBJ1-5, with D unclear. Germline CDR1 reads MNHEY; CDR2 reads SVGAGI. The CDR3 has 12 amino acids. Trimming shortened V by 6 bases and J by 3 bases, and 6 bases separated the two germline ends. The DNA for the CDR3 is TGTGCCAGCAGGGCTTACAATCAGCCCCAGCATTTT. This translates into CASRAYNQPQHF.

The chain is built from TRBV6-1 and TRBJ1-4, with 7 bases identical to TRBD1. From germline, CDR1 is MNHNS and CDR2 SASEGT. V dropped 1 base and J dropped 6; count of bases not matched to a gene: 8. CDR3 length: 16 amino acids. CDR3 nucleotide sequence: TGTGCCAGCAGTGAAGGACAGGGAGGGTACGATGAAAAACTGTTTTTT. It translates to CASSEGQGGYDEKLFF.

The chain couples TRBV3-1 (or the pseudogene TRBV3-2) to TRBJ1-6; 7 bases agree with TRBD1. The germline V gene has CDR1 LGHDT and CDR2 YNNKEL (reference sequence). This CDR3 spans 15 amino acids. V trimming: 4 bases; J trimming: 3 bases; junction bases outside the gene matches: 3. This CDR3 is CASSPGDSYNSPLHF. The CDR3 region has the DNA TGTGCCAGCAGCCCCGGGGACAGCTATAATTCACCCCTCCACTTT.